This passage covers 21 T cell receptor gamma chains from one sample sequenced in a study of gamma delta lymphoproliferative disorders and STAT genes. TCRdb called clones from the multiplex PCR reads again using CATT. The sample has some 3,000 gamma-chain clones, approximately 8% seen once. Genomic DNA from isolated PBMCs served as the sequencing template. Source material: blood. These receptors were taken from a human donor in good health.

In this sample, this clone is medium-sized. No call exists for the J gene, whereas the V gene is TRGV8. This CDR3 contains 9 residues. Germline V gene lookup returns CDR1 VENAVY and CDR2 YDSYNSRV. CDR3 residues: CATWDGKLF. The CDR3 DNA reads as TGTGCCACCTGGGATGGAAAACTCTTT.

In its sample, this clone ranks as medium-sized. Other DNA sequences in the same sample also yield this CDR3. The genes are TRGV8 and TRGJ1 or TRGJ2. No J gene was available from TCRdb, and it was assigned here by a germline match of the DNA. The CDR3 consists of 14 residues. Germline values: CDR1 VENAVY, CDR2 YDSYNSRV. J gave up 1 base and V 1 base, and 4 bases lay outside the gene matches. CDR3 nucleotide sequence: TGTGCCACCTGGGATAGCCCAAATTATTATAAGAAACTCTTT. It codes for CATWDSPNYYKKLF.

This clone is termed medium-sized (0.01 to 0.1%). The genes are TRGV8 and TRGJ1 or TRGJ2. No J gene is reported in TCRdb; it was inferred here by comparing the DNA with germline. The CDR3 has 12 residues. The ends lost 7 bases at V and 2 bases at J; junction bases unmatched: 5. From germline, CDR1 is VENAVY and CDR2 YDSYNSRV. CDR3 in amino acids: CATCPDYYKKLF. In nucleotides, the CDR3 is TGTGCCACCTGTCCAGATTATTATAAGAAACTCTTT.

This clone is deemed medium-sized (0.01 to 0.1%). The chain is built from TRGV2 and TRGJ1 or TRGJ2. No J segment appears in TCRdb, so it was assigned here by matching the sequence to germline. The ends lost 1 base at V and 3 bases at J; junction bases unmatched: 6. There are 14 residues in the CDR3. Germline CDR1 is EGSNGY and CDR2 is YDSYNSKV. The CDR3: CATWDGTFYYKKLF. The DNA for the CDR3 is TGTGCCACCTGGGACGGAACATTTTATTATAAGAAACTCTTT.

This clone is judged medium-sized. The chain couples TRGV3 to TRGJ1 or TRGJ2. The J gene was missing in TCRdb and was found by matching the end of the DNA to germline. CDR3 length: 14 amino acids. Germline-derived CDR1 and CDR2 are VTNTFY and YDVSTARD (reference sequence). With V trimmed by 0 bases and J by 3 bases, 5 bases remained unmatched. The CDR3 sequence is CATWDRPTYYKKLF. CDR3 bases: TGTGCCACCTGGGACAGGCCGACTTATTATAAGAAACTCTTT.

By sample share, this clone is medium-sized. CDR3 loop: CATWDLLNYYKKLF. The CDR3 bases are TGTGCCACCTGGGATCTCTTGAATTATTATAAGAAACTCTTT. The chain joins TRGV8 to TRGJ1 or TRGJ2. No J gene was available from TCRdb, and it was assigned here by a germline match of the DNA. V gave up 3 bases and J gave up 0 bases; unmatched junction bases: 5. In germline, CDR1 is VENAVY, CDR2 YDSYNSRV. There are 14 residues in the CDR3.

This clone rates as medium-sized. V usage is TRGV10 and J usage is TRGJP1. Assignment of the J gene here rests on matching the DNA to germline, because TCRdb gives none. TRGV10 is identified as an open reading frame with a role that is uncertain. The CDR3 sequence is 15 residues long. V gave up 10 bases and J gave up 4 bases; unmatched junction bases: 13. The CDR3 coding sequence is TGTGCTGCGTCCCGAAAATGCCGCACTGGTTGGTTCAAGATATTT. Translated, it gives CAASRKCRTGWFKIF.

A note on this clone: At one end, the junction sequence differs from germline, possibly due to a read error. V and J are TRGV10 and TRGJP1. TCRdb supplies no J gene; here it was assigned by aligning the nucleotide sequence to germline. Being an ORF, TRGV10 has a function that is uncertain. CDR3 length: 13 amino acids. The CDR3 sequence is CAGLWETGWFKIF. The CDR3 nucleotides read TGCGCGGGATTATGGGAGACGGGTTGGTTCAAGATATTT.

This clone is medium-sized within its sample. The chain recombines TRGV8 with TRGJ1 or TRGJ2. TCRdb gives no J gene; it was assigned here by matching the DNA to germline. The CDR3 has 13 residues. J was trimmed by 0 bases and V by 6 bases; bases with no gene match: 5. CDR1 and CDR2 (germline): VENAVY, YDSYNSRV. The CDR3 nucleotides read TGTGCCACCTGGTCCAAGAATTATTATAAGAAACTCTTT. Translation: CATWSKNYYKKLF.

This clone is termed medium-sized (0.01 to 0.1%). The same CDR3 arises from other DNA sequences in this sample as well. The V call is TRGV10, the J call TRGJ1 or TRGJ2. TCRdb offers no J gene call, so here the DNA was matched to germline to obtain one. TRGV10 carries the ORF label, with uncertain function. The CDR3 has 14 residues. With 8 bases clipped from V and 1 base from J, the junction kept 9 bases outside the gene matches. In DNA form, the CDR3 reads TGTGCTGCGTGGGATAGGGGAAATTATTATAAGAAACTCTTT. The encoded protein is CAAWDRGNYYKKLF.

Comment on this clone: The protein given by TCRdb reflects a much larger clone and differs at residue 5 from this DNA's translation, likely from a read error; the protein shown is the DNA's translation. The chain has TRGV3 and TRGJ1 or TRGJ2. Because TCRdb records no J gene, it was assigned here through a match of the DNA to germline. The CDR3 extends over 13 amino acids. In germline, CDR1 is VTNTFY, CDR2 YDVSTARD (reference sequence). The ends lost 5 bases at V and 7 bases at J; junction bases unmatched: 11. Here the CDR3 reads CATWGGFEYKKLF. The CDR3 nucleotides are TGTGCCACCTGGGGCGGCTTTGAGTATAAGAAACTCTTT.

By sample share, this clone is medium-sized. This rearrangement joins TRGV4 to TRGJ1 or TRGJ2. TCRdb does not report a J gene; here it was assigned by matching the DNA to germline references. Germline CDR1 is EGSTGY and CDR2 is YDSYTSSV. The CDR3 runs 12 residues. The V segment lost 9 bases and the J segment 0 bases; nucleotides outside the gene matches: 5. This CDR3 reads CATPSNYYKKLF. Written as DNA, the CDR3 is TGTGCCACCCCCTCGAATTATTATAAGAAACTCTTT.

This clone is medium-sized (0.01 to 0.1%) within its sample. Other DNA sequences of this sample code for an identical CDR3. The rearrangement uses TRGV4 and TRGJ1 or TRGJ2. Here the J gene came from matching the DNA to germline, since TCRdb omits it. There are 13 residues in the CDR3. Germline V gene data show CDR1 as EGSTGY and CDR2 as YDSYTSSV. J was trimmed by 6 bases and V by 0 bases; bases with no gene match: 5. In DNA, the CDR3 is TGTGCCACCTGGGATGGGCCTCGTTATAAGAAACTCTTT. This translates into CATWDGPRYKKLF.

This clone is deemed medium-sized. The V gene call reads TRGV10; no J gene was called. TRGV10 is treated as an ORF (open reading frame) with a function not yet certain. This CDR3 is 10 amino acids long. This CDR3 is CAAWDSQKLF. CDR3 bases: TGTGCTGCGTGGGATTCTCAAAAACTCTTT.

This clone is medium-sized by share. V gene TRGV2 combines with J gene TRGJ1 or TRGJ2. TCRdb gives no J gene; it was assigned here by matching the DNA to germline. V lost 4 bases and J lost 2; bases outside the gene matches: 5. The CDR3 contains 13 residues. The germline V gene encodes CDR1 EGSNGY and CDR2 YDSYNSKV. Here the CDR3 reads CATWEPDYYKKLF. CDR3 DNA: TGTGCCACCTGGGAACCCGATTATTATAAGAAACTCTTT.

This clone is termed medium-sized. V and J are TRGV4 and TRGJ1 or TRGJ2. The J gene, not given by TCRdb, was assigned here from a germline match of the nucleotide sequence. This CDR3 is built from 12 residues. J lost 6 bases, V lost 3 bases, and 5 bases had no gene match. Per the germline V gene, CDR1 is EGSTGY and CDR2 is YDSYTSSV. As DNA, the CDR3 is TGTGCCACCTGGGATTCCTGTTATAAGAAACTCTTT. This sequence encodes CATWDSCYKKLF.

This clone is judged medium-sized. The V call is TRGV10, the J call TRGJP1. No J segment appears in TCRdb, so it was assigned here by matching the sequence to germline. TRGV10 is annotated as an ORF whose role is uncertain. V lost 8 bases to trimming and J lost 4 bases; unmatched junction nucleotides: 14. The CDR3 contains 16 residues. The DNA for the CDR3 is TGTGCTGCGTGGGATCCACCTAGGGGCACTGGTTGGTTCAAGATATTT. This sequence encodes CAAWDPPRGTGWFKIF.

This clone was seen a handful of times. This DNA translates differently at residue 9 from the TCRdb protein, which is that of a much larger clone; a read error is likely, and the protein shown is the DNA's own translation. The rearrangement uses TRGV10 and TRGJP1. TCRdb carries no J gene annotation; the J gene was assigned here by matching the DNA with germline. Being an ORF, TRGV10 has a function that is uncertain. CDR3 length: 14 amino acids. CDR3 sequence: CAAWDLPTVWFKIF. CDR3 coding DNA: TGTGCTGCGTGGGACCTCCCCACTGTTTGGTTCAAGATATTT.

Worth noting for this clone: The limits of the CDR3 on the DNA are not certain, so only TCRdb's listed CDR3 is given. Called V gene: TRGV11; the J gene was not called. TRGV11 is designated an ORF whose function remains uncertain. The CDR3 extends over 19 residues, inclusive of both ends. Here the CDR3 reads CTTVPAGLGKSHTGWFKIF.

Within the sample, this clone is medium-sized. Other DNA variants within this sample encode the same CDR3. This chain's CDR3 is CAAWVLVYYKKLF. In nucleotides, the CDR3 is TGTGCTGCGTGGGTTCTGGTTTATTATAAGAAACTCTTT. This chain connects TRGV10 to TRGJ1 or TRGJ2. TCRdb is silent on the J gene; assignment here came from matching the DNA to germline. TRGV10 is noted as an ORF with a role that remains uncertain. CDR3 length equals 13 residues. J was trimmed by 3 bases and V by 8 bases; bases with no gene match: 8.

Remarks on this clone: This may be a read error: a much more frequent sequence differs by one nucleotide. The same CDR3 also results from other DNA sequences found in this sample. The V gene is TRGV11, the J gene TRGJP1. TRGV11 is labeled an ORF, and its function is uncertain. The CDR3 runs 30 residues. CDR3 sequence: CSGGKTKKLEVSKNAHTSTSTSLPGWFKIF. The CDR3 DNA follows: TGCTCAGGTGGGAAGACTAAGAAACTTGAGGTAAGTAAAAATGCTCACACTTCCACTTCCACTTCCTTACCCGGTTGGTTCAAGATATTT.